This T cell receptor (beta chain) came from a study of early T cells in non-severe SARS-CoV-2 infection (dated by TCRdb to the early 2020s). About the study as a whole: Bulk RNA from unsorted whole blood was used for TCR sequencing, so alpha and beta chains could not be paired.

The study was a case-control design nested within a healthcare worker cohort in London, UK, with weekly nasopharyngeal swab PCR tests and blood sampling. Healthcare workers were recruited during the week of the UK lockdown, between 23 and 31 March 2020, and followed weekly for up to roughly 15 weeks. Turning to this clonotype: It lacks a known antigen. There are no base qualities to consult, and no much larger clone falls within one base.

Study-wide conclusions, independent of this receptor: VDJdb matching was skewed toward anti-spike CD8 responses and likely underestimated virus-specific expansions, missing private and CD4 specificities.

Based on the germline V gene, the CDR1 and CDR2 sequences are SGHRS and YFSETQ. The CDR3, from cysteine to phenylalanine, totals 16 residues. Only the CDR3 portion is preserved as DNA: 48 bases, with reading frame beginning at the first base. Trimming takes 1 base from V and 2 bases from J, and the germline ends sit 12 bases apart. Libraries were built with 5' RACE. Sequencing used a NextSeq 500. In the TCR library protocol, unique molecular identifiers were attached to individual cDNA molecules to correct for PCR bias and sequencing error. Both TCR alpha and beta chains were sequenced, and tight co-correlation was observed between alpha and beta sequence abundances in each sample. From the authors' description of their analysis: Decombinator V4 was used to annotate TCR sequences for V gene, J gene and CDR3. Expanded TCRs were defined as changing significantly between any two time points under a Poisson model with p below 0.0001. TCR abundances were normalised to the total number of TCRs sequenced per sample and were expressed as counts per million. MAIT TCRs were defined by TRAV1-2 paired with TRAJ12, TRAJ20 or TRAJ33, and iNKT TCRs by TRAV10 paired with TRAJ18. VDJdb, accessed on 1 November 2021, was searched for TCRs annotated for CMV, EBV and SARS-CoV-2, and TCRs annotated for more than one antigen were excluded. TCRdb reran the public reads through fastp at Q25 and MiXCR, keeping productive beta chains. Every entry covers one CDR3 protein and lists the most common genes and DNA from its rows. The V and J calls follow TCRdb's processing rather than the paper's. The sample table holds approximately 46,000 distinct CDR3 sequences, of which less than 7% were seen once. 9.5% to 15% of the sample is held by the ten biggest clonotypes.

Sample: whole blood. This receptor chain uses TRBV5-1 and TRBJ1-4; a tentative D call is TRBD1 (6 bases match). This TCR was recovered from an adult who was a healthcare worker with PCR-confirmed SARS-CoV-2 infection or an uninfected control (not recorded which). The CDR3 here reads CASSLSPQGTNEKLFF. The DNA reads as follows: TGCGCCAGCAGCTTGAGCCCACAGGGCACTAATGAAAAACTGTTTTTT.